What follows are 3 T cell receptor beta chains derived from one specimen sequenced in a study of blood T cell repertoires in COVID-19. Sequencing was performed with immunoSEQ multiplex PCR; in TCRdb, only in-frame clones are kept and a portion is missing. Here the sample spans some 380,000 clones, more than 65% being singletons. The sequencing sample was made of peripheral blood. The origin of the receptors is a human donor with acute or convalescent COVID-19. The donor label of this sample is uncertain.

This chain uses TRBV7-9 with TRBJ1-2, with a weak D call TRBD1 (6 bases). Between the trimmed V and J ends, which lost 4 bases and 7 bases, there was a span of 13 bases. The CDR3 runs to 13 residues. Germline CDR1 and CDR2: SEHNR and FQNEAQ (reference sequence). This chain's CDR3 is CASSSGGPPGYTF. In DNA, the CDR3 is TGTGCCAGCAGCTCCGGGGGGCCTCCTGGCTACACCTTC.

This chain links TRBV2 with TRBJ2-7, with D unclear. CDR1 is SNHLY, CDR2 FYNNEI, per germline. V was pared by 6 bases and J by 0 bases, with 12 bases between. This CDR3 has 14 amino acids. The CDR3 region has the DNA TGTGCCAGCAGCGATACAGATAGCTCCTACGAGCAGTACTTC. Its protein product is CASSDTDSSYEQYF.

As DNA, the CDR3 is TGCGCCAGCAGCCCAAGGCCAGGGGGCTATGGCTACACCTTC. Translation gives CASSPRPGGYGYTF. The gene calls are TRBV5-1 and TRBJ1-2; 7 positions agree with TRBD1. Trimming cost V 4 bases and J 4 bases; bases outside gene matches: 7. The germline gives CDR1 SGHRS, CDR2 YFSETQ. The CDR3 covers 14 residues.